This T cell receptor beta chain was sequenced for a study of T cells after posttransplantation cyclophosphamide (dated by TCRdb to about 2016). In the study overall: T cell repertoire reconstitution was tracked by TRB sequencing after myeloablative bone marrow transplantation in which posttransplantation cyclophosphamide was used as GVHD prophylaxis. Blood from all 30 or so PTCy patients with 1-year posttransplant specimens was subjected to TRB sequencing. Public TRB sequences were compared against a database of over 3,600 sequences linked to responses to pathogens, tumor antigens, self-antigens and alloantigens. Antigen receptor sequencing covered samples from some 35 PTCy-treated patients and 15 to 20 of their related bone marrow donors. TRA and TRB clonality were tightly correlated in eight to ten samples, so subsequent TCR analyses focused on TRB only. Up to about 3 additional blood samples from 2 to 5.2 years after transplant were also TRB-sequenced in 3 patients, as was pretransplant blood from 4 patients.

As to this clone: The antigen it binds to is not known. No much larger clone exists at a distance of one base, and base qualities are not known.

The germline V gene supplies CDR1 SQVTM and CDR2 ANQGSEA. Including the terminal cysteine and phenylalanine, the CDR3 comprises 13 residues. Only the CDR3 portion is preserved as DNA: 39 bases, with reading frame beginning at the first base. At the junction V is shortened by 5 bases and J by 4 bases; bases outside the gene matches: 7. Genomic DNA was the input for TRB sequencing, which was run either with the immunoSEQ assay at survey resolution or with the hsTCRB kit. The original pipeline was this. Initial read processing used immunoSEQ software, and repertoire analyses used the LymphoSeq R package. Clonality was computed as 1 minus normalized Shannon entropy, and a Gini coefficient was also calculated for each TRB dataset. Phenotypes of unsorted samples were inferred by mapping TRB sequences from sorted subsets of the recipient or donor onto the same recipient's unsorted samples. Entries here come from immuneACCESS through TCRdb and include only in-frame sequences with V and J called. Some clones fail to appear in such tables; in the studies checked, an unresolved V gene covers under half of the shortfall, and the cause of the remainder is unknown. The V and J calls and the clone size are those of that table, but D and trimming were determined from the DNA. The sample has 20,000 to 25,000 clones on record, around 91% of them singletons. The top ten constitute roughly 2% of the sample.

What the study reported, not specific to this receptor: At 1-2 months, donor-recipient similarity was low but rose over the first year, and the later blood repertoires were often dominated by donor CD8+ memory clones. The TRB repertoires of T cells infiltrating skin or the GI tract showed only limited overlap with the TRB repertoires found in blood. Across approximately 45 patients, TRB clonality was highly associated with recipient CMV seropositivity and CMV reactivation, and diversity in PTCy patients was similar to diversity in CNI/methotrexate controls.

The control cohort consisted of ten to twelve patients who had myeloablative marrow transplants with methotrexate plus a calcineurin inhibitor and who were sampled 1 year after transplant. Mononuclear cells from peripheral blood and bone marrow were separated by Ficoll-Hypaque density centrifugation and then cryopreserved. Material: PBMCs, obtained 359 days after allogeneic stem cell transplant with calcineurin inhibitor and methotrexate. The source of this sequence is a female patient younger than 45 who received an allogeneic stem cell transplant from an unrelated donor, was CMV-positive, and had acute and chronic GVHD. Once a transplant has taken place, some T cells may be donor derived. This chain joins TRBV29-1 to TRBJ1-1; 7 junctional bases match TRBD1. CDR3 sequence: CSVQRDSGTEAFF. The base sequence is TGCAGCGTTCAAAGGGACAGTGGCACTGAAGCTTTCTTT.